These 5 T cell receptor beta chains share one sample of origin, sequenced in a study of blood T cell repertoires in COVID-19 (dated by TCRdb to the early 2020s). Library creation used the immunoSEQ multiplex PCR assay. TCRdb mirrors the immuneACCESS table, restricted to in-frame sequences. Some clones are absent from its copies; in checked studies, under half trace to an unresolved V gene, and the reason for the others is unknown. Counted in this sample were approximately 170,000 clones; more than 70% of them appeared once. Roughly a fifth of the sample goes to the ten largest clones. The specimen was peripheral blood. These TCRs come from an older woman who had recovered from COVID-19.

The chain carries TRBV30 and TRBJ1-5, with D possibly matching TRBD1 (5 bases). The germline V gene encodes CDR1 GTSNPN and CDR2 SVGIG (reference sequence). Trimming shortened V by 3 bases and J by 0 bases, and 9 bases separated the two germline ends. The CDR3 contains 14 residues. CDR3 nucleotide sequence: TGTGCCTGGAGCGGGGGGAATAGCAATCAGCCCCAGCATTTT. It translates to CAWSGGNSNQPQHF.

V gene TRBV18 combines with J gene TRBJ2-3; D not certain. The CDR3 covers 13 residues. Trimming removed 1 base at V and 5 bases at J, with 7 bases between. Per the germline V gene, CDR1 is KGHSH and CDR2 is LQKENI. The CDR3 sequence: CASSPLDLDTQYF. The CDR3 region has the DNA TGTGCCAGCTCACCACTAGATTTAGATACGCAGTATTTT.

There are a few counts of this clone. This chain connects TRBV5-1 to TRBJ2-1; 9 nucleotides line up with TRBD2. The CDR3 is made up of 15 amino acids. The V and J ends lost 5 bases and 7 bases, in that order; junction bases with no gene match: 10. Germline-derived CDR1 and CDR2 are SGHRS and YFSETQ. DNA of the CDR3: TGCGCCAGCAGTCGGCGCGGGGGGGCGGTGAATGAGCAGTTCTTC. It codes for CASSRRGGAVNEQFF.

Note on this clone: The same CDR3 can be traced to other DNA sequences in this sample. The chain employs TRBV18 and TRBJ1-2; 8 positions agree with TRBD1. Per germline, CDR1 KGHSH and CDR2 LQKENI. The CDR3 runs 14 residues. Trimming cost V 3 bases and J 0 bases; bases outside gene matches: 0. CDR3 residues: CASSPDRANYGYTF. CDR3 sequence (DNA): TGTGCCAGCTCACCGGACAGGGCTAACTATGGCTACACCTTC.

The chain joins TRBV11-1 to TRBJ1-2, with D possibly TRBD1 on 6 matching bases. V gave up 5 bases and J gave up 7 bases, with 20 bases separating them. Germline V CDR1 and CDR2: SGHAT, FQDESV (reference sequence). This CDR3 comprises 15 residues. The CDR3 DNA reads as TGTGCCAGCAGCCCGTCCCCACAGGGACCGGGTGGCTACACCTTC. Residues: CASSPSPQGPGGYTF. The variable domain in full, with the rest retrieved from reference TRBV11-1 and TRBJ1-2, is EAEVAQSPRYKITEKSQAVAFWCDPISGHATLYWYRQILGQGPELLVQFQDESVVDDSQLPKDRFSAERLKGVDSTLKIQPAELGDSAMYLCASSPSPQGPGGYTFGSGTRLTVV.